This T cell receptor (beta chain) was identified in a study of T-cell memory formation after mild COVID-19. Study-level background: Each donor largely had its own TCR clusters.

On this clonotype itself: As yet, its antigen is unknown.

TCRdb used MiXCR to reprocess the 5' RACE reads, holding one entry per CDR3 protein. Among 550,000 to 700,000 distinct CDR3 sequences listed, around 16% were seen once. Findings of the study overall: Clonal second-wave expansions that peaked on day 37 had unconfirmed SARS-CoV-2 specificity. Certain responding clones were present in pre-infection memory, suggesting participation of cross-reactive memory.

The CDR3 sequence is 11 residues long. V gave up 6 bases and J gave up 4 bases, with 6 bases separating them. The chain joins TRBV12-3 or TRBV12-4 to TRBJ1-2, with D unresolved. The clonotype originates from an adult woman who had mild COVID-19 (a few samples of this study predate the infection). Cell type and time point are not known. Specimen: PBMCs or a T cell subset sorted from them (not recorded which). The CDR3 DNA reads as TGTGCCAGCAGCTCTTTCTATGGCTACACCTTC. Protein sequence: CASSSFYGYTF.